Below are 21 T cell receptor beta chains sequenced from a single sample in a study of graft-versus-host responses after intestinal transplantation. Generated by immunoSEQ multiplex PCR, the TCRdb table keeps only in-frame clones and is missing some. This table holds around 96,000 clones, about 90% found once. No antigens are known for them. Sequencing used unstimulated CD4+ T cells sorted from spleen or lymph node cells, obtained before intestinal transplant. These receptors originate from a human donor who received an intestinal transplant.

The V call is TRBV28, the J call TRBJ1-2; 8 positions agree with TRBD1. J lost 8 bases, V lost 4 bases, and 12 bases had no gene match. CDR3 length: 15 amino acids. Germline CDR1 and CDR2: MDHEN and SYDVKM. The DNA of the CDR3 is TGTGCCAGCAGTTATAACCGGCAGGGGGCGCGGGGCTACACCTTC. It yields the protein CASSYNRQGARGYTF.

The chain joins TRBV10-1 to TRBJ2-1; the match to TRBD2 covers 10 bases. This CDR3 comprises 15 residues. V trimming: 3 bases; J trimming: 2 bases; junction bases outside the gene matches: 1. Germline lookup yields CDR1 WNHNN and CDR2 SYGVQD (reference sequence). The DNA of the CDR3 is TGCGCCAGCAGTGAAGCGGGAGGGCCCTACAATGAGCAGTTCTTC. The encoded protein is CASSEAGGPYNEQFF.

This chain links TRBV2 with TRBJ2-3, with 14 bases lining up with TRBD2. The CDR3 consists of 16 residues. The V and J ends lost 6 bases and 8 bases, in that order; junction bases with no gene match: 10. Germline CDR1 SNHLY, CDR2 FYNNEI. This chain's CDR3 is CASSEGLAGAYGTQYF. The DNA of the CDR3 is TGTGCCAGCAGCGAGGGACTAGCGGGGGCTTATGGTACGCAGTATTTT. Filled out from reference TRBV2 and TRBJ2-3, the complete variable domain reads EPEVTQTPSHQVTQMGQEVILRCVPISNHLYFYWYRQILGQKVEFLVSFYNNEISEKSEIFDDQFSVERPDGSNFTLKIRSTKLEDSAMYFCASSEGLAGAYGTQYFGPGTRLTVL.

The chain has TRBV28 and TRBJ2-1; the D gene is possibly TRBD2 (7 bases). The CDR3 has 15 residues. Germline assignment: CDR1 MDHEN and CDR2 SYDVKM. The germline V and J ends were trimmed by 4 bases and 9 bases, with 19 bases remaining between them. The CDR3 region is CASSWGGKGPSEQFF. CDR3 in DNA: TGTGCCAGCAGTTGGGGGGGCAAAGGCCCCTCTGAGCAGTTCTTC.

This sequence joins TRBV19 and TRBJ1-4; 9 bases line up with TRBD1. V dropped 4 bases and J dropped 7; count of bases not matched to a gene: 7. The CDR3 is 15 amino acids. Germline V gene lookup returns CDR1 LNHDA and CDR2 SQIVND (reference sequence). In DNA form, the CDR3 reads TGTGCCAGTAGTAGGTTAACAGGGGGCGTTGAAAAACTGTTTTTT. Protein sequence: CASSRLTGGVEKLFF. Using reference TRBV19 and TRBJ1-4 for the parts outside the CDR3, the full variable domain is DGGITQSPKYLFRKEGQNVTLSCEQNLNHDAMYWYRQDPGQGLRLIYYSQIVNDFQKGDIAEGYSVSREKKESFPLTVTSAQKNPTAFYLCASSRLTGGVEKLFFGSGTQLSVL.

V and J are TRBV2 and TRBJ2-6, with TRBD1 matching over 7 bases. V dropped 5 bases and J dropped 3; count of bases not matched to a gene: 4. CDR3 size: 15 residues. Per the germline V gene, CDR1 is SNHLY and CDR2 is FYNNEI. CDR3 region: CASSPDRVGANVLTF. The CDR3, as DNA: TGTGCCAGCAGTCCAGACAGGGTTGGGGCCAACGTCCTGACTTTC.

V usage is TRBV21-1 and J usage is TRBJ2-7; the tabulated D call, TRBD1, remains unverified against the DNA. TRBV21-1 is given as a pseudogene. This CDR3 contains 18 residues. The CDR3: CASSNCCEVRGTGYEQYF. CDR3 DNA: TGTGCCAGCAGCAATTGCTGCGAGGTTCGCGGGACAGGCTACGAGCAGTACTTC.

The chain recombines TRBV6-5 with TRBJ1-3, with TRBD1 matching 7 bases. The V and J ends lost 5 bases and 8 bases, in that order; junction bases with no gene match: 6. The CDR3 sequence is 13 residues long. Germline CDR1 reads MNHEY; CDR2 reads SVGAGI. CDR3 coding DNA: TGTGCCAGCAGTACCCCCGGGACAGACACCATATATTTT. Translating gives CASSTPGTDTIYF.

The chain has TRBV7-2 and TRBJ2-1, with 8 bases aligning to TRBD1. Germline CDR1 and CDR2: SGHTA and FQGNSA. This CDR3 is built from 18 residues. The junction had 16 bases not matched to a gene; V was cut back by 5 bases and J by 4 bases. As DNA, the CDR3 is TGTGCCAGCAGCACCCGGGACAGGTATCCTCGAGGGTACAATGAGCAGTTCTTC. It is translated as CASSTRDRYPRGYNEQFF. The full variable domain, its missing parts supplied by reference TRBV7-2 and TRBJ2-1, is GAGVSQSPSNKVTEKGKDVELRCDPISGHTALYWYRQSLGQGLEFLIYFQGNSAPDKSGLPSDRFSAERTGGSVSTLTIQRTQQEDSAVYLCASSTRDRYPRGYNEQFFGPGTRLTVL.

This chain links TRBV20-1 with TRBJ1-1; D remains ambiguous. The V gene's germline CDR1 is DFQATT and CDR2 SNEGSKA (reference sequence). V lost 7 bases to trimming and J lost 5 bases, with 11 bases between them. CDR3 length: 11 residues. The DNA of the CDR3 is TGCAGTGGGATGAGAGGGACTGAAGCTTTCTTT. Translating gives CSGMRGTEAFF.

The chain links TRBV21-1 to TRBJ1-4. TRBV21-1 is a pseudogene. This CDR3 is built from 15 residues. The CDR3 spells CASSIQPATNEKLFF. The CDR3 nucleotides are TGTGCCAGCAGCATCCAACCGGCAACTAATGAAAAACTGTTTTTT.

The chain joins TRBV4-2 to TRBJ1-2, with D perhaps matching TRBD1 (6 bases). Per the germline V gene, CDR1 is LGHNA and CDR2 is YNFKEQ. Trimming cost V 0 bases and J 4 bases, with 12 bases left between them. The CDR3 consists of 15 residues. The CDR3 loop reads CASSQEGRTVYGYTF. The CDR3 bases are TGTGCCAGCAGCCAAGAAGGGCGGACAGTCTATGGCTACACCTTC.

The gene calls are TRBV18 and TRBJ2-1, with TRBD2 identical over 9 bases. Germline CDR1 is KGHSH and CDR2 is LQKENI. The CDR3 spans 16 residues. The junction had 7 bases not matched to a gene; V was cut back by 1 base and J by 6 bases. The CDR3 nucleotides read TGTGCCAGCTCACCACAGGCGGGGGGGTCGCGCAATGAGCAGTTCTTC. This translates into CASSPQAGGSRNEQFF.

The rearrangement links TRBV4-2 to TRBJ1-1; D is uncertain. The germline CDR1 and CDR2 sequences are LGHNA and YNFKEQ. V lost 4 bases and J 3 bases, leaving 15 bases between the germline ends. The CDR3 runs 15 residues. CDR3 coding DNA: TGTGCCAGCAGCCTTCTGGGCAGGTCTGACACTGAAGCTTTCTTT. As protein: CASSLLGRSDTEAFF.

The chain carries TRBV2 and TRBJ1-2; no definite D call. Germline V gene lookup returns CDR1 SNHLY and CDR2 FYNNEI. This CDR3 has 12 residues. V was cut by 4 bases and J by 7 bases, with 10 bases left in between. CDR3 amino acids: CASSGRWAGYTF. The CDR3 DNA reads TGTGCCAGCAGTGGACGGTGGGCTGGCTACACCTTC. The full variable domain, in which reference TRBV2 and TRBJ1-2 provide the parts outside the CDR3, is EPEVTQTPSHQVTQMGQEVILRCVPISNHLYFYWYRQILGQKVEFLVSFYNNEISEKSEIFDDQFSVERPDGSNFTLKIRSTKLEDSAMYFCASSGRWAGYTFGSGTRLTVV.

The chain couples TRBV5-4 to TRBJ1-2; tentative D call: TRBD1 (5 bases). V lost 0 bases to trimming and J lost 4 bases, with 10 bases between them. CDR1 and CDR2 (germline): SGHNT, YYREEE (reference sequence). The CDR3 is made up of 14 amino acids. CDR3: CASSLVGASYGYTF. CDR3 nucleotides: TGTGCCAGCAGCTTGGTAGGGGCTTCCTATGGCTACACCTTC.

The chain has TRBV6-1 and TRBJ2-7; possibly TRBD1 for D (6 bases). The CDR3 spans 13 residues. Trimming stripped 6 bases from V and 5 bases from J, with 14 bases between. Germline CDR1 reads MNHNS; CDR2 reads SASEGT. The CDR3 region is CASRLTGNNEQYF. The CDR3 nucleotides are TGTGCCAGCAGATTGACAGGTAATAACGAGCAGTACTTC.

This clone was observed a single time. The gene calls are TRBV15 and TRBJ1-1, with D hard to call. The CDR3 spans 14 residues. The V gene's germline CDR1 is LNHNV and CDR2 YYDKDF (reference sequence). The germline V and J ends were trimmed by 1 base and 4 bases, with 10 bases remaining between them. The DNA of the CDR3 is TGTGCCACCAGCAGAGTGGAGGGTACCACTGAAGCTTTCTTT. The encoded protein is CATSRVEGTTEAFF.

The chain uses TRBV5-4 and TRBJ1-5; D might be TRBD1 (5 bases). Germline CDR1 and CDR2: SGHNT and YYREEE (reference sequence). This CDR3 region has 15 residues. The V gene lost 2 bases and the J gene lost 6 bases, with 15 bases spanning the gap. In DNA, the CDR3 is TGTGCCAGCAGCTTCGGACATATAGTGGGTCAGCCCCAGCATTTT. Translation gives CASSFGHIVGQPQHF.

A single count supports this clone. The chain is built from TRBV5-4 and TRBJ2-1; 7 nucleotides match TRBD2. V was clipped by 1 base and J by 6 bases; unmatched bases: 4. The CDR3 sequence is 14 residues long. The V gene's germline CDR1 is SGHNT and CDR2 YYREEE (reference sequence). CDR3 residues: CASSLTLAINEQFF. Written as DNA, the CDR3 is TGTGCCAGCAGCTTGACACTAGCGATCAATGAGCAGTTCTTC.

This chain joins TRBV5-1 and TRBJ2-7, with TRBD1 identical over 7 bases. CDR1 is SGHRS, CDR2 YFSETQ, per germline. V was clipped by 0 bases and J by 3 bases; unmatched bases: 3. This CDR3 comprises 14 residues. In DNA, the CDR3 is TGCGCCAGCAGCTTGGCTTGGGACAGCTACGAGCAGTACTTC. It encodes CASSLAWDSYEQYF.